The 30 T cell receptor beta chains in this list originate from one sample, sequenced in a study of blood T cell repertoires in COVID-19. Only in-frame clones appear in the TCRdb table, and some are missing; sequencing was by immunoSEQ multiplex PCR. The sample has about 12,000 clones, 55% to 80% seen once; the top ten hold over 30%. The sequenced sample consisted of peripheral blood. The receptors shown here come from a human donor in a cohort sampled during active COVID-19.

To note about this clone: Mismatch with germline at one junction end may stem from a read error. The V gene is TRBV5-1, the J gene TRBJ2-1; maybe TRBD1 (8 bases). Germline CDR1 and CDR2: SGHRS and YFSETQ. This CDR3 contains 12 residues. CDR3 nucleotide sequence: TGCGCCAGCAGCTGGGGGGGACAGGCCCCAATCTTC. Its protein product is CASSWGGQAPIF.

The CDR3 DNA follows: TGTGCCAGCAGTGAAGTCTTCTCCTACGAGCAGTACTTC. It yields the protein CASSEVFSYEQYF. The J gene is TRBJ2-7, the V gene TRBV6-1; D is ambiguous. Trimming removed 1 base at V and 0 bases at J, with 4 bases between. Germline lookup yields CDR1 MNHNS and CDR2 SASEGT. The length of the CDR3 is 13 residues.

The chain combines TRBV5-1 with TRBJ2-2; 9 bases are shared with TRBD1. The J segment lost 4 bases and the V segment lost 4 bases, leaving 8 bases of the junction unmatched. The CDR3 is made up of 16 amino acids. The germline gives CDR1 SGHRS, CDR2 YFSETQ. CDR3 loop: CASSPGGQGSTGELFF. The CDR3 nucleotides are TGCGCCAGCAGCCCGGGGGGACAGGGCTCCACCGGGGAGCTGTTTTTT.

V and J are TRBV30 and TRBJ2-2; D might be TRBD1 (6 bases). Looked up from germline, CDR1 is GTSNPN and CDR2 is SVGIG (reference sequence). Trimming removed 5 bases at V and 5 bases at J, with 12 bases between. The CDR3 consists of 13 residues. Here the CDR3 DNA reads TGTGCCTGGGCCTTCAGGGGAACCGGGGAGCTGTTTTTT. Translation gives CAWAFRGTGELFF.

The J gene is TRBJ2-3, the V gene TRBV3-1 (or the pseudogene TRBV3-2); 9 bases align to TRBD2. The CDR3 is 18 amino acids. V was clipped by 3 bases and J by 2 bases; unmatched bases: 12. Germline assignment: CDR1 LGHDT and CDR2 YNNKEL (reference sequence). The CDR3 is CASSQSGGGAGLTDTQYF. CDR3 nucleotides: TGTGCCAGCAGCCAGTCTGGCGGGGGGGCCGGCCTCACAGATACGCAGTATTTT.

This chain connects TRBV9 to TRBJ2-7; no clear D gene. Germline loops: CDR1 SGDLS, CDR2 YYNGEE. The CDR3 consists of 15 residues. Trimming took off 0 bases at V and 1 base at J, with 11 bases between the two ends. The CDR3 coding sequence is TGTGCCAGCAGCGTAGTAGAACAGTTTTCCTACGAGCAGTACTTC. Amino acid sequence: CASSVVEQFSYEQYF.

V and J are TRBV28 and TRBJ2-7; the match to TRBD1 covers 9 bases. Germline values: CDR1 MDHEN, CDR2 SYDVKM. This CDR3 region has 15 residues. J gave up 1 base and V 4 bases, and 5 bases lay outside the gene matches. The CDR3 sequence is CASSSTGGDSYEQYF. The CDR3 DNA reads TGTGCCAGCAGTTCTACAGGGGGCGATTCCTACGAGCAGTACTTC.

This clone was counted between two and nine times. This chain joins TRBV11-2 and TRBJ2-1, with 7 bases fitting TRBD1. The CDR3 length is 15 residues. From germline, CDR1 is SGHAT and CDR2 FQNNGV. The V segment lost 1 base and the J segment 8 bases; nucleotides outside the gene matches: 8. This CDR3 reads CASSLVRGHRDEQFF. CDR3 bases: TGTGCCAGCAGCTTAGTGAGGGGGCACCGGGATGAGCAGTTCTTC.

The chain carries TRBV4-1 and TRBJ2-1, with D maybe TRBD2 (7 bases). The CDR3 runs to 16 residues. In germline, CDR1 is MGHRA, CDR2 YSYEKL. Deletions cut 0 bases from V and 6 bases from J, with 15 bases between. CDR3: CASSQEGGGWGNEQFF. The CDR3 DNA is TGCGCCAGCAGCCAAGAAGGGGGGGGTTGGGGCAATGAGCAGTTCTTC.

The genes are TRBV7-2 and TRBJ2-5, with TRBD2 identical over 8 bases. Germline V gene data show CDR1 as SGHTA and CDR2 as FQGNSA. V shed 4 bases, J shed 10 bases, and the junction held 14 bases outside the gene matches. The CDR3 runs to 15 residues. The CDR3: CASSSNTFGGGNQYF. CDR3 DNA: TGTGCCAGCAGCTCCAATACTTTCGGGGGGGGTAACCAGTACTTC.

This clone showed up just a few times. V is TRBV2 and J is TRBJ2-7, with TRBD2 identical over 10 bases. The CDR3 contains 17 residues. The V gene's germline CDR1 is SNHLY and CDR2 FYNNEI. The V segment lost 4 bases and the J segment 0 bases; nucleotides outside the gene matches: 9. Here the CDR3 reads CASSGGFSGRTSYEQYF. The CDR3 DNA follows: TGTGCCAGCAGTGGGGGTTTTAGCGGGAGGACCTCCTACGAGCAGTACTTC.

This clone is deemed medium-sized. V usage is TRBV5-4 and J usage is TRBJ1-1; D is possibly TRBD1 (6 bases). There are 15 residues in the CDR3. Trimming pared 0 bases from V and 4 bases from J, leaving 13 bases between. Germline lookup yields CDR1 SGHNT and CDR2 YYREEE (reference sequence). The CDR3, as DNA: TGTGCCAGCAGCTTGGGTCGCGGCAGGGGCACTGAAGCTTTCTTT. Translated: CASSLGRGRGTEAFF.

The chain recombines TRBV7-3 with TRBJ2-1; 7 nucleotides align to TRBD2. J was trimmed by 5 bases and V by 2 bases; bases with no gene match: 15. The germline gives CDR1 SGHTA, CDR2 FQGTGA. The CDR3 sequence is 18 residues long. Written as DNA, the CDR3 is TGTGCCAGCAGCTTACCCCGGGGGAGCGGGGTTCTTAACAATGAGCAGTTCTTC. This gives the protein CASSLPRGSGVLNNEQFF.

The J gene is TRBJ2-7, the V gene TRBV11-1; no clear D gene. In germline, CDR1 is SGHAT, CDR2 FQDESV (reference sequence). This CDR3 has 14 residues. V gave up 2 bases and J gave up 1 base, with 9 bases separating them. CDR3 DNA sequence: TGTGCCAGCAGCTTAAATCTCCCTTCCTACGAGCAGTACTTC. Protein product: CASSLNLPSYEQYF.

This rearrangement joins TRBV7-9 to TRBJ2-2; tentatively, D is TRBD1 (6 bases). Trimming cost V 3 bases and J 3 bases, with 23 bases left between them. CDR3 length: 19 amino acids. Per germline, CDR1 SEHNR and CDR2 FQNEAQ (reference sequence). In DNA, the CDR3 is TGTGCCAGCAGCTTTGCCTTCGGACAGTCCCCGCGGGACACCGGGGAGCTGTTTTTT. This translates into CASSFAFGQSPRDTGELFF.

J is TRBJ1-2 and V is TRBV6-5; D uncertain. The germline CDR1 and CDR2 sequences are MNHEY and SVGAGI. V was pared by 0 bases and J by 1 base, with 6 bases between. CDR3 length: 14 residues. The CDR3 nucleotides read TGTGCCAGCAGTTACTCGAACAGTAACTATGGCTACACCTTC. As protein: CASSYSNSNYGYTF.

CDR3 in amino acids: CSVDISGANVLTF. The CDR3, as DNA: TGCAGCGTTGATATCTCTGGGGCCAACGTCCTGACTTTC. The gene calls are TRBV29-1 and TRBJ2-6; D not resolved. Per germline, CDR1 SQVTM and CDR2 ANQGSEA. The V end lost 3 bases, the J end lost 0 bases, and 3 bases lay between the germline ends. The length of the CDR3 is 13 residues.

The chain's CDR3 is CATSDLSTSGWYQQFF. CDR3 nucleotide sequence: TGTGCCACCAGTGATTTGTCGACTAGTGGTTGGTATCAGCAGTTCTTC. This chain links TRBV24-1 with TRBJ2-1; maybe TRBD2 (6 bases). Germline V lookup: CDR1 KGHDR, CDR2 SFDVKD. Trimming stripped 0 bases from V and 11 bases from J, with 19 bases between. There are 16 residues in the CDR3.

The rearrangement joins TRBV7-8 to TRBJ1-2; no clear D gene. Germline V CDR1 and CDR2: SGHVS, FQNEAQ. This CDR3 contains 13 residues. Trimming shortened V by 1 base and J by 5 bases, and 8 bases separated the two germline ends. This CDR3 is CASSLGPIYGYTF. DNA of the CDR3: TGTGCCAGCAGCTTAGGGCCAATATATGGCTACACCTTC.

The chain is built from TRBV5-1 and TRBJ1-2; D may be TRBD1 (5 bases). CDR3 length equals 14 residues. Germline CDR1 and CDR2: SGHRS and YFSETQ. Trimming cost V 0 bases and J 4 bases, with 10 bases left between them. The chain's CDR3 is CASSLETASYGYTF. Written as DNA, the CDR3 is TGCGCCAGCAGCTTGGAGACAGCTTCCTATGGCTACACCTTC.

The chain is built from TRBV9 and TRBJ2-2; 7 bases are shared with TRBD2. Germline V gene lookup returns CDR1 SGDLS and CDR2 YYNGEE. V dropped 4 bases and J dropped 5; count of bases not matched to a gene: 11. The length of the CDR3 is 16 residues. Written as DNA, the CDR3 is TGTGCCAGCAGCCCCAGAGCGGGATTAGGGACCGGGGAGCTGTTTTTT. It translates to CASSPRAGLGTGELFF.

The gene calls are TRBV7-9 and TRBJ2-5; 12 bases agree with TRBD2. Germline CDR1 reads SEHNR; CDR2 reads FQNEAQ (reference sequence). The junction had 6 bases not matched to a gene; V was cut back by 5 bases and J by 5 bases. This CDR3 is built from 15 residues. CDR3 sequence: CASSIRLAGVETQYF. The CDR3 nucleotides read TGTGCCAGCAGCATAAGACTAGCGGGAGTGGAGACCCAGTACTTC.

The chain uses TRBV6-6 and TRBJ2-7; 13 nucleotides agree with TRBD2. After removal of 5 bases from V and 0 bases from J, the junction contained 7 bases not matched to a gene. CDR3 length: 17 amino acids. Germline CDR1 is MNHNY and CDR2 is SVGAGI (reference sequence). This CDR3 reads CASSQRLAGGYSYEQYF. The DNA of the CDR3 is TGTGCCAGCAGTCAGCGACTAGCGGGAGGCTACTCCTACGAGCAGTACTTC.

The genes are TRBV5-1 and TRBJ1-5; D may be TRBD1 (6 bases). Germline CDR1 is SGHRS and CDR2 is YFSETQ. The CDR3 sequence is 13 residues long. The V end was cut by 2 bases, the J end by 6 bases, with 9 bases between. CDR3 coding DNA: TGCGCCAGCAGCTTAACAGGGAGTCAGCCCCAGCATTTT. Encoded protein: CASSLTGSQPQHF.

The rearrangement joins TRBV19 to TRBJ1-1; D might be TRBD1 (5 bases). This CDR3 contains 14 residues. Trimming cost V 5 bases and J 6 bases, with 16 bases left between them. In germline, CDR1 is LNHDA, CDR2 SQIVND (reference sequence). The CDR3: CASSSGRGDAEAFF. CDR3 in DNA: TGTGCCAGTAGTTCCGGGCGGGGGGACGCTGAAGCTTTCTTT.

The chain joins TRBV7-6 to TRBJ2-7, with D perhaps matching TRBD2 (6 bases). The CDR3 contains 13 residues. Germline V gene lookup returns CDR1 SGHVS and CDR2 FNYEAQ. Between the trimmed V and J ends, which lost 0 bases and 6 bases, there was a span of 9 bases. DNA for the CDR3: TGTGCCAGCAGCTTAGCGGAGGGTCTCGAGCAGTACTTC. Its translation: CASSLAEGLEQYF.

The sample holds a few counts of this clone. The rearrangement uses TRBV18 and TRBJ2-7, with TRBD2 identical over 7 bases. The germline CDR1 and CDR2 sequences are KGHSH and LQKENI. This CDR3 spans 14 amino acids. V lost 4 bases, J lost 0 bases, and 3 bases stayed unmatched. The CDR3 protein is CASSRGLSSYEQYF. In nucleotides, the CDR3 is TGTGCCAGCTCACGGGGACTAAGCTCCTACGAGCAGTACTTC.

The chain couples TRBV6-6 to TRBJ2-7, with 10 bases lining up with TRBD1. V lost 2 bases and J lost 2; bases outside the gene matches: 0. Germline V gene lookup returns CDR1 MNHNY and CDR2 SVGAGI (reference sequence). The CDR3 has 14 residues. CDR3 in amino acids: CASSYGTGAYEQYF. CDR3 nucleotides: TGTGCCAGCAGTTACGGGACAGGGGCCTACGAGCAGTACTTC.

This chain uses TRBV2 with TRBJ2-7; no reliable D call. Germline CDR1 and CDR2: SNHLY and FYNNEI. This CDR3 region has 11 residues. V was cut by 6 bases and J by 4 bases, with 7 bases left in between. The CDR3 bases are TGTGCCAGCAGCCAAAATTACGAGCAGTACTTC. Its protein is CASSQNYEQYF.

This chain connects TRBV9 to TRBJ2-5; D gene unclear. Germline V gene lookup returns CDR1 SGDLS and CDR2 YYNGEE. The length of the CDR3 is 14 residues. V was pared by 3 bases and J by 4 bases, with 13 bases between. The CDR3, as DNA: TGTGCCAGCAGCGCCTTCGGCGGCAGAGAGACCCAGTACTTC. Its translation is CASSAFGGRETQYF.